The sequence of this T cell receptor beta chain was determined in a study of cytomegalovirus exposure and HLA in healthy donors. This clone was counted a single time. Some clones are missing from TCRdb's copy, which holds only in-frame ones; the method was immunoSEQ multiplex PCR. Of a few hundred thousand clones listed, 90% to 95% are singletons. CDR3 size: 15 residues. The ends were cut back, 0 bases at V and 7 bases at J, with 13 bases in the middle. Germline V gene sequence: CDR1 GTSNPN, CDR2 SVGIG (reference sequence). The gene calls are TRBV30 and TRBJ1-6; D remains ambiguous. The specimen sequenced was PBMCs. The TCR originated in a woman between 18 and 29 years old in good health and CMV-seronegative. CDR3 nucleotide sequence: TGTGCCTGGAGTGTACGGGGATGGGCGAATTCACCCCTCCACTTT. Translating gives CAWSVRGWANSPLHF. Supplemented by reference TRBV30 and TRBJ1-6, the full variable domain reads SQTIHQWPATLVQPVGSPLSLECTVEGTSNPNLYWYRQAAGRGLQLLFYSVGIGQISSEVPQNLSASRPQDRQFILSSKKLLLSDSGFYLCAWSVRGWANSPLHFGNGTRLTVT.